Each of the 27 T cell receptor beta chains below was sequenced from the same sample in a study of human T cells and chemical hapten exposure. Via MiXCR, TCRdb re-called the RACE reads, giving one row per CDR3 protein. This repertoire shows more than 70,000 distinct CDR3 sequences, roughly 8.5% found once; its top ten account for 2.5% to 3%. Stated time point: pre-sensitization, week 0. Documented treatment: therapeutic diphenylcyclopropenone sensitization with weekly scalp DPC. The sequencing here drew on whole blood, taken in connection with sensitization to the hapten diphenylcyclopropenone (DPC). The source of these receptors is a man aged 40-55 years with alopecia areata. Some clones in this sample may be carry-over from other donors' samples.

This clonotype was detected ten times or more. V and J are TRBV6-2 or TRBV6-3 and TRBJ1-5; D ambiguous. Trimming took off 6 bases at V and 6 bases at J, with 12 bases between the two ends. The CDR3 runs 13 residues. Germline assignment: CDR1 MNHEY and CDR2 SVGEGT. CDR3 protein: CASSRAASQPQHF. As DNA, the CDR3 is TGTGCCAGCAGCCGGGCGGCGAGTCAGCCCCAGCATTTT.

This clonotype has just a few counts. The chain couples TRBV6-2 or TRBV6-3 to TRBJ2-3; a weak D match, TRBD2 (6 bases). The germline gives CDR1 MNHEY, CDR2 SVGEGT. This CDR3 is built from 17 residues. The V end lost 5 bases, the J end lost 0 bases, and 18 bases lay between the germline ends. In nucleotides, the CDR3 is TGTGCCAGCAGTGGAGGGCAGGCGTCATCTAGCACAGATACGCAGTATTTT. Protein sequence: CASSGGQASSSTDTQYF.

This clonotype has a count of ten or more. The chain couples TRBV29-1 to TRBJ2-7; 8 bases align to TRBD1. After removal of 6 bases from V and 4 bases from J, the junction contained 8 bases not matched to a gene. This CDR3 contains 13 residues. The germline gives CDR1 SQVTM, CDR2 ANQGSEA. DNA for the CDR3: TGCAGCGTAGACGACAGGGGTTGGTACGAGCAGTACGTC. This encodes CSVDDRGWYEQYV.

This clonotype was recorded a few times. The chain links TRBV24-1 to TRBJ2-3; D is possibly TRBD2 (5 bases). This CDR3 region has 16 residues. Germline assignment: CDR1 KGHDR and CDR2 SFDVKD. The ends were cut back, 4 bases at V and 1 base at J, with 14 bases in the middle. The CDR3 loop is CATSDSTSYGTDTQYF. The CDR3, as DNA: TGTGCCACCAGTGACTCCACTAGTTATGGCACAGATACGCAGTATTTT.

V usage is TRBV28 and J usage is TRBJ2-7; 9 bases agree with TRBD2. This CDR3 comprises 16 residues. Germline loops: CDR1 MDHEN, CDR2 SYDVKM. V trimming: 5 bases; J trimming: 2 bases; junction bases outside the gene matches: 10. The CDR3 is CASSTPTSGRPYEQYF. The CDR3 region has the DNA TGTGCCAGCAGTACCCCGACTAGCGGAAGACCCTACGAGCAGTACTTC.

This clonotype was counted at least ten times. The V call is TRBV7-9, the J call TRBJ2-7; D gene uncertain. The CDR3 loop spans 12 amino acids. Germline V gene data show CDR1 as SEHNR and CDR2 as FQNEAQ (reference sequence). V gave up 5 bases and J gave up 3 bases, with 8 bases separating them. CDR3: CASSLDHYEQYF. CDR3 bases: TGTGCCAGCAGCCTCGACCACTACGAGCAGTACTTC.

The chain uses TRBV4-3 and TRBJ2-2, with TRBD2 matching 9 bases. This CDR3 is built from 18 residues. The V gene end was trimmed by 0 bases and the J gene end by 6 bases; junction bases not matched to a gene: 11. Germline lookup yields CDR1 LGHNA and CDR2 YSLEER. The CDR3 is CASSQDLLDSGSPGELFF. DNA of the CDR3: TGCGCCAGCAGCCAAGATCTTCTAGATAGCGGGAGTCCCGGGGAGCTGTTTTTT.

J is TRBJ2-7 and V is TRBV14; possible D gene TRBD1, 5 bases. The CDR3 consists of 14 residues. CDR1 and CDR2 (germline): SGHDN, FVKESK. V gave up 1 base and J gave up 6 bases, with 13 bases separating them. The CDR3 loop is CASSQVRQGSEQYF. For the CDR3, the DNA is TGTGCCAGCAGCCAAGTTCGGCAGGGAAGCGAGCAGTACTTC.

This clonotype was seen a handful of times. The J gene is TRBJ1-5, the V gene TRBV7-3, with a weak D call TRBD1 (5 bases). The germline V and J ends were trimmed by 4 bases and 4 bases, with 8 bases remaining between them. The CDR3 is 13 residues long. Germline lookup yields CDR1 SGHTA and CDR2 FQGTGA. The CDR3 sequence is CASSSTANQPQHF. The CDR3 nucleotides are TGTGCCAGCAGCTCGACAGCTAATCAGCCCCAGCATTTT.

This clonotype was counted a few times. This chain connects TRBV7-2 to TRBJ1-5; D is perhaps TRBD1 (6 bases). This CDR3 region has 13 residues. In germline, CDR1 is SGHTA, CDR2 FQGNSA. Trimming pared 4 bases from V and 4 bases from J, leaving 8 bases between. The CDR3 loop reads CASSSQGNQPQHF. In DNA form, the CDR3 reads TGTGCCAGCAGCTCACAGGGAAATCAGCCCCAGCATTTT.

This clonotype was observed a handful of times. The chain links TRBV7-2 to TRBJ2-7, with 7 bases identical to TRBD2. Germline values: CDR1 SGHTA, CDR2 FQGNSA. V was pared by 5 bases and J by 4 bases, with 5 bases of the junction left unmatched. This CDR3 has 13 amino acids. The CDR3 spells CASSLGLDYEQYV. CDR3 bases: TGTGCCAGCAGCCTCGGACTAGATTACGAGCAGTACGTC.

This chain connects TRBV6-2 or TRBV6-3 to TRBJ1-1; D uncertain. The CDR3 spans 13 residues. Trimming took off 0 bases at V and 11 bases at J, with 13 bases between the two ends. CDR1 MNHEY and CDR2 SVGEGT come from the germline V gene. The DNA of the CDR3 is TGTGCCAGCAGTTACTCGAGCTCCTGGTGGGCTTTCTTT. Protein product: CASSYSSSWWAFF.

This clonotype was picked up many times. This chain uses TRBV5-4 with TRBJ1-2; D is possibly TRBD1 (5 bases). The CDR3 contains 14 residues. CDR1 is SGHNT and CDR2 is YYREEE in the germline V gene (reference sequence). The V gene lost 0 bases and the J gene lost 4 bases, with 10 bases spanning the gap. DNA of the CDR3: TGTGCCAGCAGCTTGGGACAGTCCCCCTATGGCTACACCTTC. It codes for CASSLGQSPYGYTF.

The chain recombines TRBV29-1 with TRBJ2-2; D remains unclear. Trimming took 7 bases from V and 8 from J, leaving 20 bases between them. Germline loops: CDR1 SQVTM, CDR2 ANQGSEA. This CDR3 is 14 amino acids long. The CDR3 nucleotides are TGCAGCGCCGCTATCGCGGTGGGTGAGGGGGAGCTGTTTTTT. The encoded protein is CSAAIAVGEGELFF.

The chain employs TRBV30 and TRBJ1-1; no clear D. Trimming pared 0 bases from V and 1 base from J, leaving 6 bases between. Germline lookup yields CDR1 GTSNPN and CDR2 SVGIG (reference sequence). This CDR3 comprises 13 residues. The CDR3 protein is CAWSVRGNTEAFF. The CDR3 bases are TGTGCCTGGAGTGTACGGGGGAACACTGAAGCTTTCTTT.

The gene calls are TRBV12-3 or TRBV12-4 and TRBJ1-5, with 7 positions matching TRBD1. V lost 6 bases to trimming and J lost 6 bases; unmatched junction nucleotides: 8. This CDR3 has 14 amino acids. The CDR3 DNA is TGTGCCAGCAGACTTTCAGGGGGGACTCAGCCCCAGCATTTT. Protein product: CASRLSGGTQPQHF.

This sequence joins TRBV24-1 and TRBJ2-1; possible D gene TRBD1, 6 bases. This CDR3 contains 15 residues. The V and J ends lost 4 bases and 5 bases respectively, with 14 bases between them. The germline V gene encodes CDR1 KGHDR and CDR2 SFDVKD. The CDR3 reads CATSDPTGGNNEQFF. CDR3 nucleotides: TGTGCCACCAGTGACCCGACAGGAGGTAACAATGAGCAGTTCTTC.

This clonotype has only a few counts. The gene calls are TRBV7-9 and TRBJ1-2; D is perhaps TRBD1 (5 bases). Germline lookup yields CDR1 SEHNR and CDR2 FQNEAQ (reference sequence). The V and J ends lost 3 bases and 5 bases respectively, with 10 bases between them. This CDR3 comprises 13 residues. The CDR3 is CASSFQQDYGYTF. The CDR3 DNA is TGTGCCAGCAGCTTCCAACAGGATTATGGCTACACCTTC.

This clonotype occurred many times. The chain joins TRBV12-3 or TRBV12-4 to TRBJ2-5; no reliable D call. V shed 3 bases and J shed 1 base, with 9 bases lying between them. The CDR3 is made up of 14 amino acids. This CDR3 is CASSFLSTQETQYF. In DNA form, the CDR3 reads TGTGCCAGCAGTTTTTTATCGACCCAAGAGACCCAGTACTTC.

V gene TRBV28 combines with J gene TRBJ2-7; D gene uncertain. Germline assignment: CDR1 MDHEN and CDR2 SYDVKM. Trimming took 3 bases from V and 1 from J, leaving 7 bases between them. The CDR3 loop spans 13 amino acids. The CDR3 nucleotides are TGTGCCAGCAGTTTTGGTCAGTCCTACGAGCAGTACTTC. It codes for CASSFGQSYEQYF. Full variable domain (missing parts from reference TRBV28 and TRBJ2-7): DVKVTQSSRYLVKRTGEKVFLECVQDMDHENMFWYRQDPGLGLRLIYFSYDVKMKEKGDIPEGYSVSREKKERFSLILESASTNQTSMYLCASSFGQSYEQYFGPGTRLTVT.

This clonotype was observed at least ten times. The chain joins TRBV20-1 to TRBJ1-1; D is ambiguous. This CDR3 contains 11 residues. Germline CDR1 and CDR2: DFQATT and SNEGSKA (reference sequence). V lost 2 bases, J lost 8 bases, and 9 bases lay in between. This chain's CDR3 is CSARRNGEAFF. The DNA for the CDR3 is TGCAGTGCTAGAAGAAACGGAGAAGCTTTCTTT.

This clonotype was found a few times. The chain couples TRBV5-5 to TRBJ2-7, with a weak D call TRBD1 (5 bases). This CDR3 has 13 amino acids. V lost 0 bases, J lost 6 bases, and 10 bases lay in between. From germline, CDR1 is SGHKS and CDR2 YYEKEE (reference sequence). This CDR3 is CASSLGPGSEQYV. CDR3 DNA: TGTGCCAGCAGCTTGGGACCAGGGTCCGAGCAGTACGTC.

This clonotype appeared many times. The rearrangement uses TRBV20-1 and TRBJ2-7; 11 nucleotides agree with TRBD2. Losses at the gene ends were 7 bases for V and 2 bases for J; bases not matched to a gene: 1. This CDR3 is 12 amino acids long. Germline-derived CDR1 and CDR2 are DFQATT and SNEGSKA (reference sequence). CDR3 residues: CSVAGGPYEQYF. DNA of the CDR3: TGCAGTGTAGCGGGAGGGCCCTACGAGCAGTACTTC.

At least ten counts were recorded for this clonotype. The J gene is TRBJ1-5, the V gene TRBV28; 7 nucleotides align to TRBD1. V was pared by 2 bases and J by 5 bases, with 6 bases of the junction left unmatched. Germline CDR1 MDHEN, CDR2 SYDVKM. The CDR3 consists of 15 residues. The CDR3 nucleotides read TGTGCCAGCAGTTTAACAGGGGCGGGGGATCAGCCCCAGCATTTT. As protein: CASSLTGAGDQPQHF. Complete variable domain (other parts from reference TRBV28 and TRBJ1-5): DVKVTQSSRYLVKRTGEKVFLECVQDMDHENMFWYRQDPGLGLRLIYFSYDVKMKEKGDIPEGYSVSREKKERFSLILESASTNQTSMYLCASSLTGAGDQPQHFGDGTRLSIL.

This clonotype has more than one count but fewer than ten. The V and J genes are TRBV20-1 and TRBJ2-7; 13 bases fit TRBD2. The CDR3 is 15 amino acids. Looked up from germline, CDR1 is DFQATT and CDR2 is SNEGSKA (reference sequence). V trimming: 4 bases; J trimming: 4 bases; junction bases outside the gene matches: 7. CDR3 in DNA: TGCAGTGCTAAAATCGGGACTAGCGGGACGTACGAGCAGTACTTC. It translates to CSAKIGTSGTYEQYF.

This clonotype was seen a handful of times. The chain uses TRBV28 and TRBJ2-7; D perhaps matches TRBD2 (6 bases). Germline assignment: CDR1 MDHEN and CDR2 SYDVKM. There are 15 residues in the CDR3. V shed 4 bases and J shed 2 bases, with 15 bases lying between them. The CDR3 region has the DNA TGTGCCAGCAGTTCCTCAGCGGGCGGCGCCTACGAGCAGTACTTC. It translates to CASSSSAGGAYEQYF.

This clonotype was counted only a few times. The chain uses TRBV27 and TRBJ1-4, with D maybe TRBD1 (5 bases). The CDR3 is 15 residues long. Trimming took off 10 bases at V and 5 bases at J, with 20 bases between the two ends. Germline V gene data show CDR1 as MNHEY and CDR2 as SMNVEV (reference sequence). The CDR3 loop reads CATRRALGPNEKLFF. The CDR3 nucleotides read TGTGCCACCCGTCGCGCATTGGGGCCCAATGAAAAACTGTTTTTT.